This T cell receptor beta chain was found in a study of shared clonotypes between healthy human individuals (TCRdb year 2020). Regarding the research as a whole: The cohort comprised two women and a few men aged 18 to 49 years. For each donor, three plates each were used for CD4 naive and CD4 memory, two plates were used for CD8 naive, and one plate was used for CD8 memory. To estimate repertoire size and how much clonotype sharing occurs between individuals, the study deeply sequenced the blood TCR repertoires of five healthy adults. Different laboratories and diverse techniques were used to prepare libraries and sequence TCR repertoires, to increase sequencing depth and limit assay-specific biases. Each donor's leukapheresis produced roughly between roughly 0.94 and 9.5 billion PBMCs. What the authors observed across the whole study: Compared with non-shared clonotypes, the clonotypes found in all four sorted-subset donors had higher generation probabilities. Roughly 5% of naive CD4, 3.5% of naive CD8, around 2.3% of memory CD4, and 0.4% of memory CD8 clonotypes were shared across several donors. Pairwise subsampling indicated that sequencing depth was expected to affect the degree of clonotype sharing among donors. Rarefaction of sorted-subset datasets indicated incomplete sequencing despite the large sequencing depth. Sampling was limited to blood, and TCR repertoires in tissue likely differ from TCR repertoires in blood. Larger estimated clonotype richness was generally found for naive subsets than for memory subsets. Because the study included only a small number of donors, the genetic and exposure-history diversity represented was limited.

Using the deep immunoSEQ assay, TCR CDR3 regions were amplified from genomic DNA by multiplex PCR. Extracted genomic DNA from each cell subset was distributed evenly across all wells of several immunoSEQ 96-well plates, and each plate was treated as a replicate. For sorted subsets, about 210 ng of genomic DNA, equivalent to 30,000 or so T cell genomes, went into each replicate PCR. Purified libraries were quantified with a Qubit 3.0 fluorometer, sized on a Bioanalyzer 2100, and re-quantified with the KAPA Library Quantification kit. Every immunoSEQ 96-well plate was sequenced on a dedicated single-read 150-cycle Illumina NextSeq 550 flow cell. The authors processed their data as follows. Because the immunoSEQ output held only junctional sequences and lacked quality scores, the filtering could not match the filtering applied to full-length reads. To assign V/J genes and CDR3, sequences were annotated against IMGT germline references using PyIR, a Python wrapper for IgBLAST v1.9. Any read was removed if the V/J assignment was weak (E-value above 1e-6), the CDR3 was missing, or the read contained stop codons, out-of-frame junctions, or ambiguous translated residues. V3J clonotypes were defined as sequences sharing the same inferred V gene, J gene, and CDR3 amino acid sequence. Percentage overlap between repertoires was computed as shared unique clonotypes divided by the size of the smaller repertoire. Three approaches were used to assess repertoire richness: RTK rarefaction, the Chao1 estimator, and Recon v2.1 estimates of unobserved clonotypes. For all TCRbeta clonotypes obtained by the gDNA method from a handful of donors, generation probabilities were computed with OLGA. TCRdb limited this immuneACCESS table to in-frame rearrangements with V and J called. A share of clones is missing; checked studies link under half to unresolved V genes, and the rest is unexplained. V, J and clone size are those of that table, while D and trimming were read from the DNA. Here the sample has around 340,000 clones; around 79% occur a single time. The ten top clones hold less than 11% of the sample.

Donors were healthy HIV-negative adults with no recently reported acute infections or vaccinations. Every donor was a Caucasian adult living in Nashville, Tennessee, USA. Magnetic negative selection was used to enrich CD4+ T cells, after which naive cells were positively selected on CD45RA and the negative fraction became the memory subset. After blood collection by leukapheresis, PBMCs were isolated using Ficoll-Histopaque density gradient centrifugation and then cryopreserved in the vapor phase of liquid nitrogen. Purity and quantity of every magnetically sorted T cell population were checked by analytical flow cytometry. Genomic DNA was isolated from each sorted fraction and quantified by UV absorbance on a Nanodrop 2000c. CDR1 and CDR2 were assigned from the germline V gene as MRHNA and SNTAGT. The CDR3 measures 13 amino acids from cysteine to phenylalanine. This entry keeps only the CDR3 DNA: 39 bases, framed from base 1. V is cut by 6 bases and J by 1 base, and the space between the germline ends is 9 bases.

Concerning this clone: Its antigen has not been determined. There are no base qualities to consult, and no much larger clone falls within one base.

The source material was memory CD4+ T cells sorted from blood. Explained via the paper, the cell subset or site label denotes: CD45RA-negative fraction. The TCR originated in a man aged 25-45 years in good health. The rearrangement joined TRBV6-4 to TRBJ1-1, with an unclear D gene assignment. The CDR3 protein sequence reads: CASSFSENTEAFF. The DNA sequence is TGTGCCAGCAGCTTCTCGGAGAACACTGAAGCTTTCTTT.